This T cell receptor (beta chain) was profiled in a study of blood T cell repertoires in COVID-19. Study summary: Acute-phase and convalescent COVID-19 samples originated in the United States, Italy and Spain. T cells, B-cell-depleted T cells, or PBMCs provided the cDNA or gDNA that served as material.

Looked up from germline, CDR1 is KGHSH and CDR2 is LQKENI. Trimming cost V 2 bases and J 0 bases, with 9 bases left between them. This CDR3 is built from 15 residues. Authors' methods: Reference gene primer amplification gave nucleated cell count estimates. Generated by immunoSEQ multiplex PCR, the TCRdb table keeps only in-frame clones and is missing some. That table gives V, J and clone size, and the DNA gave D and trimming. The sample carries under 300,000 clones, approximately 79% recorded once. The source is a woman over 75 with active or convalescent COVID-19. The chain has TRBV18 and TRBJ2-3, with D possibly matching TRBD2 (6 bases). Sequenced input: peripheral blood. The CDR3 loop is CASSPAGRSTDTQYF. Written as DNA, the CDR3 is TGTGCCAGCTCACCAGCGGGGAGGAGCACAGATACGCAGTATTTT.